This TCR beta chain was sequenced for a study of shared clonotypes between healthy human individuals. Study summary: The composition of the donors was two women and a few men aged 18 to 49. Study-wide results and caveats: Naive subsets generally had larger estimated richness than memory subsets.

The V gene's germline CDR1 is SGHNT and CDR2 YENEEA. This CDR3 is 12 amino acids long. V gave up 8 bases and J gave up 2 bases, with 7 bases separating them. Profiling relied on immunoSEQ multiplex PCR, and the TCRdb table lists in-frame clones only, not all of them. The table has 2 million to 3 million clones, approximately 94% seen once. Of note for this clone: As yet, its antigen is unknown.

The source material was naive CD4+ T cells sorted from blood. Subset noted: CD45RA+ positively selected. The sequence came from a man between 18 and 35 years old in good health. This chain joins TRBV11-3 and TRBJ2-1, with D unresolved. The CDR3 spells CASGGAYNEQFF. The CDR3 bases are TGTGCCAGCGGCGGAGCCTACAATGAGCAGTTCTTC.